A single sample is the source of the 21 T cell receptor beta chains below, sequenced in a study of blood T cell repertoires in COVID-19. This table comes from immunoSEQ multiplex PCR, and its TCRdb copy is limited to in-frame clones, with some not included. The data hold 85,000 to 100,000 clones, with roughly 72% observed a single time. The sequenced sample was peripheral blood. The receptors were sampled from a woman aged 55-69 years in a cohort sampled during active or convalescent COVID-19.

This sequence joins TRBV4-1 and TRBJ2-1; 10 bases agree with TRBD1. The germline gives CDR1 MGHRA, CDR2 YSYEKL. There are 15 residues in the CDR3. The ends lost 0 bases at V and 8 bases at J; junction bases unmatched: 4. DNA of the CDR3: TGCGCCAGCAGCCAAGACCCGGGACAGGGGTATGAGCAGTTCTTC. This sequence encodes CASSQDPGQGYEQFF.

This clone appeared a single time. The chain couples TRBV30 to TRBJ1-2; 7 nucleotides agree with TRBD1. The ends lost 3 bases at V and 4 bases at J; junction bases unmatched: 2. The CDR3 loop spans 12 amino acids. Germline V CDR1 and CDR2: GTSNPN, SVGIG (reference sequence). CDR3 sequence: CAWRAGGYGYTF. CDR3 bases: TGTGCCTGGAGAGCAGGGGGCTATGGCTACACCTTC. The whole variable domain, filled in from reference TRBV30 and TRBJ1-2, reads SQTIHQWPATLVQPVGSPLSLECTVEGTSNPNLYWYRQAAGRGLQLLFYSVGIGQISSEVPQNLSASRPQDRQFILSSKKLLLSDSGFYLCAWRAGGYGYTFGSGTRLTVV.

This chain uses TRBV21-1 with TRBJ2-3; TRBD2, the D gene given by the table, was not confirmed from the DNA. TRBV21-1 is annotated as a pseudogene. There are 16 residues in the CDR3. The CDR3 loop reads CASSKASGNRTDTQYF. CDR3 sequence (DNA): TGTGCCAGCAGCAAAGCTAGCGGAAACCGCACAGATACGCAGTATTTT.

A single count supports this clone. V is TRBV12-3 or TRBV12-4 and J is TRBJ1-2; tentative D call: TRBD1 (6 bases). V was pared by 8 bases and J by 8 bases, with 15 bases between. The CDR3 is 12 residues long. The CDR3 nucleotides are TGTGCCAGCGACCGTAAGGGGGAAGGCTACACCTTC. Translated: CASDRKGEGYTF.

This clone was detected a few times. The gene calls are TRBV10-1 and TRBJ2-2, with 11 nucleotides matching TRBD2. Trimming removed 4 bases from V and 1 base from J; junction bases left unmatched: 2. Germline lookup yields CDR1 WNHNN and CDR2 SYGVQD (reference sequence). The CDR3 covers 16 residues. CDR3 coding DNA: TGCGCCAGCAGTGTGACTAGCGGGGTGAACACCGGGGAGCTGTTTTTT. Protein product: CASSVTSGVNTGELFF.

This clone was detected a few times. The genes are TRBV7-3 and TRBJ1-1; possible D gene TRBD1, 6 bases. The ends were cut back, 3 bases at V and 1 base at J, with 6 bases in the middle. Per the germline V gene, CDR1 is SGHTA and CDR2 is FQGTGA. The CDR3 sequence is 13 residues long. The CDR3 coding sequence is TGTGCCAGCAGCTTGACAGGGAACACTGAAGCTTTCTTT. Translation gives CASSLTGNTEAFF.

This chain joins TRBV11-2 and TRBJ2-5, with 14 bases matching TRBD2. Looked up from germline, CDR1 is SGHAT and CDR2 is FQNNGV. Unmatched junction bases numbered 6, after V lost 5 bases and J lost 7 bases. This CDR3 comprises 15 residues. The CDR3 region has the DNA TGTGCCAGCAGCGCGACTAGCGGGGGGGTCGGGACCCAGTACTTC. Translation: CASSATSGGVGTQYF.

CDR3 protein: CASSSGNGPTYF. The CDR3 DNA reads TGTGCCAGCAGCTCCGGCAATGGGCCCACGTACTTC. The rearrangement uses TRBV7-9 and TRBJ2-5; D gene unclear. The CDR3 covers 12 residues. V shed 4 bases and J shed 13 bases, with 16 bases lying between them. CDR1 SEHNR and CDR2 FQNEAQ come from the germline V gene (reference sequence).

This chain uses TRBV6-5 with TRBJ2-5; TRBD2 agrees at 11 bases. The CDR3 has 16 residues. Trimming took 4 bases from V and 2 from J; bases not matched to a gene: 6. Germline-derived CDR1 and CDR2 are MNHEY and SVGAGI. CDR3 DNA sequence: TGTGCCAGCAGTTTCGGACTAGCGGGTCAACAAGAGACCCAGTACTTC. This codes for CASSFGLAGQQETQYF.

The genes are TRBV18 and TRBJ2-5; D might be TRBD2 (5 bases). Trimming removed 4 bases from V and 5 bases from J, with 11 bases in between. Germline V gene lookup returns CDR1 KGHSH and CDR2 LQKENI. The length of the CDR3 is 13 residues. The DNA for the CDR3 is TGTGCCAGCTCACTAACTACGGGGGAGACCCAGTACTTC. It encodes CASSLTTGETQYF. Complete variable domain (other parts from reference TRBV18 and TRBJ2-5): NAGVMQNPRHLVRRRGQEARLRCSPMKGHSHVYWYRQLPEEGLKFMVYLQKENIIDESGMPKERFSAEFPKEGPSILRIQQVVRGDSAAYFCASSLTTGETQYFGPGTRLLVL.

This clone showed up just once. The CDR3, as DNA: TGTGCCAGCTCACCCCTCCGAGGGACAGGAAACACCATATATTTT. It specifies CASSPLRGTGNTIYF. The rearrangement joins TRBV18 to TRBJ1-3; TRBD1 is a possible D gene (6 bases). V gave up 3 bases and J gave up 4 bases, with 13 bases separating them. CDR3 length: 15 residues. Germline V CDR1 and CDR2: KGHSH, LQKENI.

This clone was recorded a few times. The rearrangement uses TRBV12-3 or TRBV12-4 and TRBJ2-1, with TRBD2 as a possible D gene (5 bases). V was shortened by 1 base and J by 8 bases, with 6 bases between the two germline ends. The CDR3 runs 12 residues. CDR3 loop: CASSLVRDEQFF. The CDR3 DNA reads TGTGCCAGCAGTTTAGTGCGGGATGAGCAGTTCTTC.

This rearrangement joins TRBV27 to TRBJ1-5, with TRBD1 matching over 8 bases. CDR3 size: 15 residues. V dropped 7 bases and J dropped 1; count of bases not matched to a gene: 6. Germline loops: CDR1 MNHEY, CDR2 SMNVEV (reference sequence). The CDR3 coding sequence is TGTGCCAGCAAAGCCGGGACAGGCAGCAATCAGCCCCAGCATTTT. Its protein product is CASKAGTGSNQPQHF.

The chain joins TRBV28 to TRBJ2-1; 12 bases are a match to TRBD2. The CDR3 contains 16 residues. V was clipped by 7 bases and J by 1 base; unmatched bases: 5. Looked up from germline, CDR1 is MDHEN and CDR2 is SYDVKM. CDR3 protein: CASNTGLAGSYNEQFF. In DNA form, the CDR3 reads TGTGCCAGCAACACCGGACTAGCGGGGTCCTACAATGAGCAGTTCTTC.

The J gene is TRBJ2-7, the V gene TRBV7-3; D is unresolved. With 5 bases removed from V and 7 bases from J, the gap between germline ends came to 12 bases. The CDR3 is made up of 12 amino acids. CDR1 is SGHTA, CDR2 FQGTGA, per germline. The DNA for the CDR3 is TGTGCCAGCAGCGCACCTTCCGGGGAGCAGTACTTC. It specifies CASSAPSGEQYF.

In this sample, this clone is medium-sized (0.01 to 0.1%). This chain links TRBV5-6 with TRBJ2-1; possibly TRBD2 for D (6 bases). Germline V gives CDR1 SGHDT, CDR2 YYEEEE. Trimming stripped 2 bases from V and 4 bases from J, with 10 bases between. The CDR3 contains 14 residues. CDR3 bases: TGTGCCAGCAGCTTTTTCGGGAGATACAATGAGCAGTTCTTC. It encodes CASSFFGRYNEQFF.

This clone was detected once. This chain uses TRBV19 with TRBJ1-5; no clear D. Germline V gene sequence: CDR1 LNHDA, CDR2 SQIVND (reference sequence). The CDR3 length is 15 residues. The V and J ends lost 7 bases and 6 bases respectively, with 19 bases between them. The CDR3 loop reads CASIFSGAPSQPQHF. The CDR3 bases are TGTGCCAGTATTTTCTCAGGCGCCCCAAGTCAGCCCCAGCATTTT.

The chain carries TRBV29-1 and TRBJ2-5; TRBD2 agrees at 11 bases. The CDR3 length is 14 residues. Germline V CDR1 and CDR2: SQVTM, ANQGSEA. V gave up 7 bases and J gave up 5 bases; unmatched junction bases: 9. The CDR3: CSAFSGGARETQYF. CDR3 sequence (DNA): TGCAGCGCCTTTAGCGGGGGGGCCCGGGAGACCCAGTACTTC.

This chain uses TRBV19 with TRBJ1-2; maybe TRBD1 (6 bases). Looked up from germline, CDR1 is LNHDA and CDR2 is SQIVND (reference sequence). The V and J ends lost 7 bases and 4 bases respectively, with 13 bases between them. The CDR3 is 13 amino acids. The CDR3 loop is CASTPDRFYGYTF. In nucleotides, the CDR3 is TGTGCCAGTACCCCTGACAGGTTCTATGGCTACACCTTC. Full variable domain (missing parts from reference TRBV19 and TRBJ1-2): DGGITQSPKYLFRKEGQNVTLSCEQNLNHDAMYWYRQDPGQGLRLIYYSQIVNDFQKGDIAEGYSVSREKKESFPLTVTSAQKNPTAFYLCASTPDRFYGYTFGSGTRLTVV.

This rearrangement joins TRBV25-1 to TRBJ2-7, with a possible D match to TRBD2 (5 bases). Germline CDR1 MGHDK, CDR2 SYGVNS. The CDR3 runs 12 residues. Trimming took 6 bases from V and 9 from J, leaving 15 bases between them. The CDR3 protein is CASSDGKTPQYF. Written as DNA, the CDR3 is TGTGCCAGCAGCGACGGGAAGACGCCGCAGTACTTC.

V gene TRBV4-1 combines with J gene TRBJ1-1; TRBD1 is a possible D gene (6 bases). Trimming stripped 5 bases from V and 4 bases from J, with 17 bases between. Germline CDR1 reads MGHRA; CDR2 reads YSYEKL. This CDR3 spans 15 amino acids. Here the CDR3 reads CASSNPDRLVTEAFF. The CDR3 nucleotides read TGCGCCAGCAGCAATCCCGACAGGCTGGTCACTGAAGCTTTCTTT.